The 17 T cell receptor beta chains in this list originate from one sample, sequenced in a study of identical twins. MiXCR was run by TCRdb on the 5' RACE reads, yielding one entry per CDR3 protein. The table has under 400,000 distinct CDR3 sequences, around 9% seen once. Sequencing used naive T cells sorted from blood. The receptors stem from a woman aged 45 to 65 in good health.

V usage is TRBV27 and J usage is TRBJ2-4; D is uncertain. This CDR3 has 13 amino acids. V lost 6 bases, J lost 7 bases, and 13 bases lay in between. Germline values: CDR1 MNHEY, CDR2 SMNVEV (reference sequence). CDR3 loop: CASSLHGANIQYF. In nucleotides, the CDR3 is TGTGCCAGCAGCCTCCATGGCGCGAACATTCAGTACTTC.

V usage is TRBV7-9 and J usage is TRBJ2-3, with a tentative D call TRBD2 (6 bases). From germline, CDR1 is SEHNR and CDR2 FQNEAQ (reference sequence). The CDR3 totals 16 residues. Between the trimmed V and J ends, which lost 2 bases and 2 bases, there was a span of 14 bases. This chain's CDR3 is CASSLRRVRNTDTQYF. The CDR3 coding sequence is TGTGCCAGCAGCTTAAGGAGGGTTCGGAACACAGATACGCAGTATTTT.

This clonotype turned up a few times. V is TRBV18 and J is TRBJ2-7; D uncertain. This CDR3 is 14 amino acids long. V lost 3 bases and J lost 3, with 12 bases in between. Germline V gene sequence: CDR1 KGHSH, CDR2 LQKENI. The CDR3 DNA reads as TGTGCCAGCTCACCGTGGGATAAGTACTACGAGCAGTACTTC. Encoded protein: CASSPWDKYYEQYF.

The chain is built from TRBV20-1 and TRBJ1-2; weak D call: TRBD1 (5 bases). The germline gives CDR1 DFQATT, CDR2 SNEGSKA (reference sequence). V was shortened by 3 bases and J by 2 bases, with 10 bases between the two germline ends. The CDR3 spans 13 residues. CDR3: CSARDGTNYGYTF. In nucleotides, the CDR3 is TGCAGTGCTAGGGACGGGACCAACTATGGCTACACCTTC.

The chain has TRBV5-1 and TRBJ2-5, with 7 nucleotides matching TRBD2. The trim removed 4 bases at V and 4 bases at J, leaving 13 bases unmatched. The germline V gene encodes CDR1 SGHRS and CDR2 YFSETQ. The CDR3 spans 16 residues. The CDR3 here is CASSGLSGTGGETQYF. CDR3 nucleotides: TGCGCCAGCAGCGGGCTTAGCGGCACGGGGGGAGAGACCCAGTACTTC.

The chain joins TRBV20-1 to TRBJ2-1; D unresolved. CDR1 and CDR2 (germline): DFQATT, SNEGSKA (reference sequence). Trimming shortened V by 4 bases and J by 0 bases, and 10 bases separated the two germline ends. The CDR3 spans 14 residues. The CDR3 DNA reads as TGCAGTGCTAACTATGATAGCTCCTACAATGAGCAGTTCTTC. Translating it yields CSANYDSSYNEQFF.

This clonotype was seen at least ten times. The chain employs TRBV25-1 and TRBJ2-2; unclear D gene. Germline V gene sequence: CDR1 MGHDK, CDR2 SYGVNS. The length of the CDR3 is 14 residues. V shed 2 bases and J shed 4 bases, with 8 bases lying between them. CDR3 DNA: TGTGCCAGCAGTGAAGAATTGCGCACCGGGGAGCTGTTTTTT. Amino acids: CASSEELRTGELFF. Full variable domain (remainder filled in from reference TRBV25-1 and TRBJ2-2): EADIYQTPRYLVIGTGKKITLECSQTMGHDKMYWYQQDPGMELHLIHYSYGVNSTEKGDLSSESTVSRIRTEHFPLTLESARPSHTSQYLCASSEELRTGELFFGEGSRLTVL.

On this clonotype itself: One end of the junction varies from germline; a read error may be responsible. The chain employs TRBV4-2 and TRBJ2-7; 11 bases map to TRBD2. Germline V CDR1 and CDR2: LGHNA, YNFKEQ. The CDR3 covers 14 residues. The CDR3 nucleotides read TGTGCCAGCAGCCAAGATCAAAGGGCTAGCGGGAGGATATTC. Protein: CASSQDQRASGRIF.

This clonotype was counted a few times. At one end the junction does not follow the germline gene, possibly because of a read error. The V and J genes are TRBV7-3 and TRBJ2-1; D remains unclear. The CDR3 totals 15 residues. The V gene's germline CDR1 is SGHTA and CDR2 FQGTGA. The CDR3, as DNA: TGTGTCAGCAGCTTAGGGCTAAGGGTTAGCAATGAGCAGTTCTTC. It specifies CVSSLGLRVSNEQFF.

The chain links TRBV5-1 to TRBJ2-3; tentatively, D is TRBD2 (5 bases). CDR1 is SGHRS, CDR2 YFSETQ, per germline. The CDR3 covers 16 residues. V was trimmed by 4 bases and J by 7 bases, leaving 22 bases between them. CDR3 bases: TGCGCCAGCAGCCCCGATCTCGGAAAACCGGGATATACGCAGTATTTT. It translates to CASSPDLGKPGYTQYF.

This clonotype was detected many times. The chain uses TRBV24-1 and TRBJ2-3; D might be TRBD1 (6 bases). Germline V CDR1 and CDR2: KGHDR, SFDVKD. The CDR3 is 15 residues long. V was shortened by 4 bases and J by 1 base, with 11 bases between the two germline ends. Here the CDR3 DNA reads TGTGCCACCAGTGACAGGGGCCTTGGCACAGATACGCAGTATTTT. It specifies CATSDRGLGTDTQYF.

This clonotype was found many times. This sequence joins TRBV12-3 or TRBV12-4 and TRBJ2-2, with TRBD2 matching over 7 bases. After removal of 4 bases from V and 5 bases from J, the junction contained 10 bases not matched to a gene. The CDR3 is 16 residues long. The CDR3 DNA reads as TGTGCCAGCAGTTCCGCTAGCGGCCGAGGGACCGGGGAGCTGTTTTTT. This translates into CASSSASGRGTGELFF.

This clonotype showed up just a few times. The chain couples TRBV5-1 to TRBJ2-4; D not certain. CDR1 and CDR2 (germline): SGHRS, YFSETQ. Trimming stripped 0 bases from V and 0 bases from J, with 10 bases between. This CDR3 is 16 amino acids long. The CDR3: CASSLGSPVAKNIQYF. The CDR3 bases are TGCGCCAGCAGCTTGGGGTCACCCGTAGCCAAAAACATTCAGTACTTC.

This clonotype has a count of ten or more. V is TRBV5-1 and J is TRBJ1-1; possibly TRBD1 for D (5 bases). The CDR3 consists of 14 residues. V was pared by 3 bases and J by 5 bases, with 14 bases between. In germline, CDR1 is SGHRS, CDR2 YFSETQ. The CDR3 loop reads CASSSRTRETEAFF. Here the CDR3 DNA reads TGCGCCAGCAGCTCCAGGACCAGGGAGACTGAAGCTTTCTTT.

V gene TRBV5-1 combines with J gene TRBJ2-2, with D unclear. The V gene lost 0 bases and the J gene lost 2 bases, with 8 bases spanning the gap. Per the germline V gene, CDR1 is SGHRS and CDR2 is YFSETQ. The CDR3 contains 15 residues. The CDR3 DNA sequence: TGCGCCAGCAGCTTGGAGGGCAGTAACACCGGGGAGCTGTTTTTT. It codes for CASSLEGSNTGELFF.

The chain joins TRBV11-2 to TRBJ2-5, with D possibly being TRBD1 (5 bases). Trimming shortened V by 1 base and J by 4 bases, and 13 bases separated the two germline ends. Germline V lookup: CDR1 SGHAT, CDR2 FQNNGV. This CDR3 has 15 residues. The CDR3 DNA is TGTGCCAGCAGCTTAGTGAGTGCAGGGCTAGAGACCCAGTACTTC. Amino acid sequence: CASSLVSAGLETQYF.

This clonotype was detected only a few times. The rearrangement uses TRBV6-5 and TRBJ2-1; D might be TRBD2 (6 bases). Trimming left V 8 bases short and J 8 bases short, with 22 bases between. CDR1 is MNHEY, CDR2 SVGAGI, per germline. This CDR3 contains 15 residues. CDR3 protein: CASSLAGGGGDEQFF. The CDR3 coding sequence is TGTGCCAGCTCCTTAGCCGGGGGAGGAGGGGATGAGCAGTTCTTC.